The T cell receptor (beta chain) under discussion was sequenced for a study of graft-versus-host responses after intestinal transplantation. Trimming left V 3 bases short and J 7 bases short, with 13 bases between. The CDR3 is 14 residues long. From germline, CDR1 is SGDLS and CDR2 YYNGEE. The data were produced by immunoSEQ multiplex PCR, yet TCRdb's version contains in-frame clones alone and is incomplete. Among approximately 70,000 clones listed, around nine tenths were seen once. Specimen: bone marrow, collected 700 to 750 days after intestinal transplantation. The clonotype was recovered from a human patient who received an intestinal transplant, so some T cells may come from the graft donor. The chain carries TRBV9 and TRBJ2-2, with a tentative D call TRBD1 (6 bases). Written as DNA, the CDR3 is TGTGCCAGCAGCGCCGTGACAGGCGGCGGGGAGCTGTTTTTT. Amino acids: CASSAVTGGGELFF.